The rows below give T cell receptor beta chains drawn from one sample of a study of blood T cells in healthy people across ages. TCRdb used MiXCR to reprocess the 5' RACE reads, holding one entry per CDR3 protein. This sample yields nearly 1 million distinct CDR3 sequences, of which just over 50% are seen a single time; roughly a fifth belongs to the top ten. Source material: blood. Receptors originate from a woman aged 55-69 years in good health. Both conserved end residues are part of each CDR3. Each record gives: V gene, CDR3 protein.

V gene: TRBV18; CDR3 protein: CASSPNGITDTQYF
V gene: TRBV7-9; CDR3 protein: CASSFQQLVPDTQYF
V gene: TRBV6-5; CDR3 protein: CASSYSGQNYEQYF
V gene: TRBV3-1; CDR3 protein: CASNQRSPLHF
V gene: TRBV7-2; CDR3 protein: CASSLRPSPSRGEQFF
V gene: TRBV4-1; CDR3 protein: CASSQDRSAGGAYEQYF
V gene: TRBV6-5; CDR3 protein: CASSYSQPVLQETQYF
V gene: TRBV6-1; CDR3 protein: CANPTSGTPSSGANVLTF
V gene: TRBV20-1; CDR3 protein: CSARDSRAVGYTF
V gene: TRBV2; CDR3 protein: CASSEAGTGASGANVLTF
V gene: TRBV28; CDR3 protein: CASSLTGLTKNIQYF
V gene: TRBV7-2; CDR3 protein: CASSLVGAGGKYIQYF
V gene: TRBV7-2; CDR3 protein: CASSLGGLAANSYEQYF
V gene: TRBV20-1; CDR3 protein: CSARGGREQPQHF
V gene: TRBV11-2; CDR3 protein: CASGFPGTPYEQYF
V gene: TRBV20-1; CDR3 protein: CSARVLAGTDTQYF
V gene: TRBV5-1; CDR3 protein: CASSLGSGWGIGRETQYF
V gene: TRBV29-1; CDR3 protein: CSVEAGAADTQYF
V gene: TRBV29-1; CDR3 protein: CSVNRAYTEAFF
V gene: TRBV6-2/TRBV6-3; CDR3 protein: CASTPGQGDWSAKNIQYF
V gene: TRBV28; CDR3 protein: CASSFRWDRSTQYIQYF
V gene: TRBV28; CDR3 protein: CASSLRGSNYGYTF
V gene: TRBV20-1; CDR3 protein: CSAPDNTRVNYGYTF
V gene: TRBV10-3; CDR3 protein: CATSPSGNYNEQYF
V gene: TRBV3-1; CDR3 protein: CASSQEYTQYF
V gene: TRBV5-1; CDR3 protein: CASSLESSHEQYF
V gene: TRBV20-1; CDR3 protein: CSAKTRNYEQYF
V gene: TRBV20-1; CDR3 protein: CSASPFRGAYQETQYF
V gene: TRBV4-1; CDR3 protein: CASSLPGLRVEQYF
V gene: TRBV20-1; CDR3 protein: CSARPGTSGTQYF
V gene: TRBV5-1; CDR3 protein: CASSTTVRDKRSYTF
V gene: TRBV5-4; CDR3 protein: CASSLTGVEFWETQYF
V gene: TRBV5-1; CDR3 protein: CASSVEGAVEQYF
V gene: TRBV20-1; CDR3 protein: CSATGTPYSNQPQHF
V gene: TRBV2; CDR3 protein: CASRLLRVNQPQHF
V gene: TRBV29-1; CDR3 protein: CSVEVGTSGSEQYF
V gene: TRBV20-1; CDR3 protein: CSARPSDLAGAYEQYF
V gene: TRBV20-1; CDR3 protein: CSAPEETQYF
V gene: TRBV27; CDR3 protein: CASSPSTGTVSYEQYF
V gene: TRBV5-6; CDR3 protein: CASSPRGTRETGELFF
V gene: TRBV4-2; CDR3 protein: CASSQEPPSPTDTQYF
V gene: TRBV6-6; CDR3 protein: CASREAGHQPQHF
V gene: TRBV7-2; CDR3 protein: CASSLDGRPSTDTQYF
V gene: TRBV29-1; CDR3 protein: CSVPQRERGYEQYF
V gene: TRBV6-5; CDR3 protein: CASRGQGARQPYEQYF
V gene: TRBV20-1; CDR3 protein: CSARTDGHSGNTIYF
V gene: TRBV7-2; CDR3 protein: CASSLGGSGGYTF
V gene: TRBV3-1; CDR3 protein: CASSRTAEQYF
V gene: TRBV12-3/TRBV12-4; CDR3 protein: CASSFHGDTDTQYF
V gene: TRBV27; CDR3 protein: CASSLSPGETQYF
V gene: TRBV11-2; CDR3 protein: CASSLRSLYAGSGYEQYF
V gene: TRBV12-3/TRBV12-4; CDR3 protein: CASSFRGRLGASEQYF